Below are 9 T cell receptor beta chains sequenced from a single sample in a study of T-cell reconstitution after alpha-beta-depleted transplantation in children. Preparing the TCRbeta library involved the use of unique molecular identifiers. One entry per CDR3 protein, called by TCRdb with MiXCR from the PCR reads. The repertoire holds nearly 550,000 distinct CDR3 sequences, with about 16% as singletons. Material: PBMCs from the stem cell graft donor, obtained from the stem cell graft. The receptor source for this set is a human donor who donated a stem cell graft to a child with acute lymphoblastic leukemia.

Only a few counts were recorded for this clonotype. The rearrangement joins TRBV20-1 to TRBJ2-1; 8 bases align to TRBD1. Germline loops: CDR1 DFQATT, CDR2 SNEGSKA (reference sequence). This CDR3 comprises 16 residues. The V and J ends lost 6 bases and 4 bases, in that order; junction bases with no gene match: 14. The CDR3 protein is CSASRGQVNRYNEQFF. CDR3 in DNA: TGCAGTGCCAGCCGGGGACAGGTCAATAGGTACAATGAGCAGTTCTTC.

V usage is TRBV5-1 and J usage is TRBJ2-3; 11 bases are a match to TRBD1. The junction had 1 base not matched to a gene; V was cut back by 2 bases and J by 5 bases. CDR1 SGHRS and CDR2 YFSETQ come from the germline V gene. CDR3 length: 14 amino acids. CDR3 DNA sequence: TGCGCCAGCAGCTTTGGGACAGGGGGAGATACGCAGTATTTT. This translates into CASSFGTGGDTQYF.

The V call is TRBV5-5, the J call TRBJ2-3, with 7 bases identical to TRBD1. J lost 7 bases, V lost 2 bases, and 13 bases had no gene match. Looked up from germline, CDR1 is SGHKS and CDR2 is YYEKEE (reference sequence). There are 16 residues in the CDR3. CDR3 DNA: TGTGCCAGCAGCTTTACAGGGGCGACTAATATATATACGCAGTATTTT. Translated, it gives CASSFTGATNIYTQYF.

The chain recombines TRBV20-1 with TRBJ1-2, with D perhaps matching TRBD1 (6 bases). CDR1 and CDR2 from the germline V gene are DFQATT and SNEGSKA (reference sequence). Between the trimmed V and J ends, which lost 6 bases and 5 bases, there was a span of 16 bases. The CDR3 totals 13 residues. The CDR3 sequence: CSARQALRYGYTF. CDR3 nucleotide sequence: TGCAGTGCAAGACAGGCGTTGCGGTATGGCTACACCTTC.

V is TRBV5-1 and J is TRBJ2-1; a possible D gene is TRBD2 (5 bases). Deletions cut 0 bases from V and 9 bases from J, with 13 bases between. Germline loops: CDR1 SGHRS, CDR2 YFSETQ. The CDR3 has 14 amino acids. The CDR3: CASSLGAGSGEQFF. For the CDR3, the DNA is TGCGCCAGCAGCTTGGGGGCGGGTTCAGGTGAGCAGTTCTTC.

Many counts were recorded for this clonotype. V is TRBV5-1 and J is TRBJ1-1; 10 bases fit TRBD1. The V and J ends lost 2 bases and 4 bases, in that order; junction bases with no gene match: 5. The CDR3 is 15 residues long. CDR1 SGHRS and CDR2 YFSETQ come from the germline V gene. Here the CDR3 DNA reads TGCGCCAGCAGCTTATTGGGACAGGGGATCACTGAAGCTTTCTTT. This codes for CASSLLGQGITEAFF.

This rearrangement joins TRBV7-8 to TRBJ2-1; possible D gene TRBD2, 5 bases. CDR1 is SGHVS, CDR2 FQNEAQ, per germline. The CDR3 is 14 amino acids. Trimming took off 4 bases at V and 3 bases at J, with 10 bases between the two ends. CDR3 nucleotides: TGTGCCAGCAGCTCTGGGGAGTTCTACAATGAGCAGTTCTTC. Amino acid sequence: CASSSGEFYNEQFF.

The chain is built from TRBV11-1 and TRBJ2-5; TRBD2 matches 14 bases. The CDR3 runs to 18 residues. After removal of 1 base from V and 1 base from J, the junction contained 5 bases not matched to a gene. CDR1 and CDR2 (germline): SGHAT, FQDESV (reference sequence). CDR3 nucleotide sequence: TGTGCCAGCAGCTTAGGGGGACTAGCGGGAGAGCTCCAAGAGACCCAGTACTTC. Amino acids: CASSLGGLAGELQETQYF.

The chain joins TRBV29-1 to TRBJ2-3, with 9 nucleotides matching TRBD2. The germline CDR1 and CDR2 sequences are SQVTM and ANQGSEA. CDR3 length: 13 amino acids. DNA of the CDR3: TGCAGATATAGCGGGAGACGCACAGATACGCAGTATTTT. Protein: CRYSGRRTDTQYF.